Here is one T cell receptor (beta chain) with its context. The antigen remains unidentified. This sample stems from a study of CD8+ T cells in alopecia areata. Study-level findings and limits: Many expanded lesional clones stayed in scalp and blood while on tofacitinib.

Extracted RNA was reverse transcribed into cDNA, the sequencing template. Sequencing was performed with immunoSEQ multiplex PCR; in TCRdb, only in-frame clones are kept and a portion is missing. The sample has about 120,000 clones; 50% to 75% are singletons. As to treatment: oral pan-JAK inhibitor, 5-10 mg twice daily. Starting from PBMCs, sorting isolated CD4+ and CD8+ T cells. The origin of this receptor is a human donor with alopecia areata. The sample in question was CD8+ T cells sorted from blood, obtained at week 4, from a patient treated with tofacitinib.

The DNA for the CDR3 is TGCAGCGTTGAATTCCTGGGGGGGAACTATGGCTACACCTTC. Amino acid sequence: CSVEFLGGNYGYTF. This rearrangement joins TRBV29-1 to TRBJ1-2; D possibly corresponds to TRBD1 (5 bases). Germline lookup yields CDR1 SQVTM and CDR2 ANQGSEA. V was clipped by 2 bases and J by 2 bases, with 12 bases between them. The CDR3 spans 14 residues.